These 31 T cell receptor beta chains came from one sample sequenced in a study of PD-L1 blockade in urothelial cancer. Time point described: peripheral blood 6 weeks after treatment start. Libraries were prepared by immunoSEQ multiplex PCR; TCRdb keeps only in-frame clonotypes and omits some of them. The repertoire holds some 48,000 clones, with roughly 80% as singletons. The sequencing used PBMCs, collected around atezolizumab (anti-PD-L1) treatment. The receptors stem from a man between 65 and 85 years old with urothelial cancer.

The genes are TRBV18 and TRBJ1-2; D call uncertain. There are 13 residues in the CDR3. V was cut by 3 bases and J by 2 bases, with 7 bases left in between. Germline loops: CDR1 KGHSH, CDR2 LQKENI. The CDR3 spells CASSPPGNYGYTF. CDR3 in DNA: TGTGCCAGCTCACCCCCCGGGAACTATGGCTACACCTTC.

This chain uses TRBV28 with TRBJ2-4; 8 bases align to TRBD1. After removal of 6 bases from V and 1 base from J, the junction contained 5 bases not matched to a gene. CDR1 and CDR2 (germline): MDHEN, SYDVKM. The CDR3 runs 15 residues. The CDR3 DNA follows: TGTGCCAGCAGCTTGACAGGGGTGGCCAAAAACATTCAGTACTTC. The encoded protein is CASSLTGVAKNIQYF. The full variable domain, with the rest looked up from reference TRBV28 and TRBJ2-4, is DVKVTQSSRYLVKRTGEKVFLECVQDMDHENMFWYRQDPGLGLRLIYFSYDVKMKEKGDIPEGYSVSREKKERFSLILESASTNQTSMYLCASSLTGVAKNIQYFGAGTRLSVL.

Ten or more counts support this clone. The chain combines TRBV5-4 with TRBJ2-5, with a weak D call TRBD1 (6 bases). The CDR3 has 13 amino acids. In germline, CDR1 is SGHNT, CDR2 YYREEE (reference sequence). The germline V and J ends were trimmed by 4 bases and 5 bases, with 12 bases remaining between them. The CDR3 nucleotides read TGTGCCAGCAGCGCTGGACAGTCGGAGACCCAGTACTTC. The encoded protein is CASSAGQSETQYF.

This sequence joins TRBV2 and TRBJ1-1, with D hard to call. Per germline, CDR1 SNHLY and CDR2 FYNNEI. V was trimmed by 6 bases and J by 4 bases, leaving 12 bases between them. This CDR3 contains 13 residues. The CDR3 reads CASSMTQVTEAFF. CDR3 coding DNA: TGTGCCAGCAGCATGACCCAGGTCACTGAAGCTTTCTTT.

This chain links TRBV23-1 with TRBJ2-5; 8 bases are shared with TRBD2. TRBV23-1 is marked as an open reading frame, function uncertain. The CDR3 spans 15 residues. With V trimmed by 3 bases and J by 5 bases, 8 bases remained unmatched. CDR3 in amino acids: CASSQFSGSPETQYF. As DNA, the CDR3 is TGCGCCAGCAGTCAGTTCAGCGGGAGTCCTGAGACCCAGTACTTC.

The genes are TRBV5-1 and TRBJ1-1; 7 bases align to TRBD1. This CDR3 region has 16 residues. CDR1 is SGHRS and CDR2 is YFSETQ in the germline V gene. V shed 0 bases, J shed 4 bases, and the junction held 9 bases outside the gene matches. The CDR3 region has the DNA TGCGCCAGCAGCTTGGCGTGGGGACAGCTAGGCACTGAAGCTTTCTTT. Amino acids: CASSLAWGQLGTEAFF.

This chain uses TRBV25-1 with TRBJ2-2, with 8 bases aligning to TRBD2. CDR1 is MGHDK and CDR2 is SYGVNS in the germline V gene. Germline trimming cut 6 bases from V and 6 bases from J; bases unmatched to any gene: 6. The CDR3 has 14 residues. The CDR3 bases are TGTGCCAGCAGCCCGAGCGGGAGCCCCGGGGAGCTGTTTTTT. It translates to CASSPSGSPGELFF. The whole variable domain, remainder taken from reference TRBV25-1 and TRBJ2-2, is EADIYQTPRYLVIGTGKKITLECSQTMGHDKMYWYQQDPGMELHLIHYSYGVNSTEKGDLSSESTVSRIRTEHFPLTLESARPSHTSQYLCASSPSGSPGELFFGEGSRLTVL.

The chain recombines TRBV7-6 with TRBJ2-5; D is ambiguous. The CDR3 contains 12 residues. Trimming left V 2 bases short and J 4 bases short, with 5 bases between. Germline V gene data show CDR1 as SGHVS and CDR2 as FNYEAQ. This CDR3 reads CASSLTRETQYF. The DNA for the CDR3 is TGTGCCAGCAGCTTAACCAGAGAGACCCAGTACTTC. The entire variable domain, with the rest obtained from reference TRBV7-6 and TRBJ2-5, is as follows: GAGVSQSPRYKVTKRGQDVALRCDPISGHVSLYWYRQALGQGPEFLTYFNYEAQQDKSGLPNDRFSAERPEGSISTLTIQRTEQRDSAMYRCASSLTRETQYFGPGTRLLVL.

This clone turned up a few times. The gene calls are TRBV11-2 and TRBJ2-1; TRBD2 might be the D (5 bases). Germline CDR1 and CDR2: SGHAT and FQNNGV. The CDR3 is 15 amino acids. V was cut by 4 bases and J by 1 base, with 11 bases left in between. DNA of the CDR3: TGTGCCAGCAGCTCCGGACTGGATTCCTACAATGAGCAGTTCTTC. Translating gives CASSSGLDSYNEQFF.

This clone has more than one count but fewer than ten. The rearrangement joins TRBV27 to TRBJ2-7; 11 bases fit TRBD2. The CDR3 consists of 13 residues. V trimming: 5 bases; J trimming: 4 bases; junction bases outside the gene matches: 1. The V gene's germline CDR1 is MNHEY and CDR2 SMNVEV (reference sequence). Here the CDR3 DNA reads TGTGCCAGCAGTACTAGCGGGAGTTACGAGCAGTACTTC. Translated, it gives CASSTSGSYEQYF.

V is TRBV5-1 and J is TRBJ2-3; TRBD1 matches at 7 bases. CDR3 size: 13 residues. V lost 0 bases to trimming and J lost 5 bases; unmatched junction nucleotides: 0. In germline, CDR1 is SGHRS, CDR2 YFSETQ. CDR3 sequence reads: CASSLGDRDTQYF. Written as DNA, the CDR3 is TGCGCCAGCAGCTTGGGGGACAGAGATACGCAGTATTTT.

This clone was detected once. The rearrangement links TRBV13 to TRBJ2-1; 9 bases are a match to TRBD2. The V gene's germline CDR1 is PRHDT and CDR2 FYEKMQ (reference sequence). The CDR3 runs 15 residues. V trimming: 5 bases; J trimming: 4 bases; junction bases outside the gene matches: 6. As DNA, the CDR3 is TGTGCCAGCAGCCGCTTAGCGGGAGAGTACAATGAGCAGTTCTTC. Its protein product is CASSRLAGEYNEQFF.

This chain connects TRBV7-8 to TRBJ2-7; 8 bases fit TRBD2. V lost 11 bases and J lost 5; bases outside the gene matches: 17. Germline V gene sequence: CDR1 SGHVS, CDR2 FQNEAQ. This CDR3 contains 15 residues. The CDR3 sequence is CASSLSSGSGDEQYF. The CDR3 DNA reads TGTGCCTCGTCCCTCTCCAGCGGGAGTGGCGACGAGCAGTACTTC.

This clone was counted a single time. The V and J genes are TRBV5-4 and TRBJ2-3; TRBD2 aligns across 16 bases. Germline CDR1 reads SGHNT; CDR2 reads YYREEE (reference sequence). The V gene end was trimmed by 4 bases and the J gene end by 3 bases; junction bases not matched to a gene: 5. This CDR3 comprises 17 residues. The CDR3 is CASSPGLAGGLTDTQYF. DNA for the CDR3: TGTGCCAGCAGCCCGGGACTAGCGGGAGGGCTAACAGATACGCAGTATTTT.

This chain links TRBV27 with TRBJ1-4, with 7 bases matching TRBD1. CDR1 and CDR2 from the germline V gene are MNHEY and SMNVEV (reference sequence). Germline trimming cut 5 bases from V and 8 bases from J; bases unmatched to any gene: 8. The length of the CDR3 is 14 residues. CDR3 sequence (DNA): TGTGCCAGCAGTCTCGACAGGGCCCCCGAAAAACTGTTTTTT. Residues: CASSLDRAPEKLFF.

The chain uses TRBV2 and TRBJ1-1; D is undetermined. Germline V gene lookup returns CDR1 SNHLY and CDR2 FYNNEI. There are 13 residues in the CDR3. The V end was cut by 7 bases, the J end by 1 base, with 10 bases between. CDR3 nucleotides: TGTGCCAGCAACGGGTATAGGAACACTGAAGCTTTCTTT. This codes for CASNGYRNTEAFF.

V gene TRBV2 combines with J gene TRBJ1-1; D may be TRBD1 (6 bases). Germline V lookup: CDR1 SNHLY, CDR2 FYNNEI. The CDR3 is 14 residues long. The V gene lost 7 bases and the J gene lost 8 bases, with 20 bases spanning the gap. CDR3 in DNA: TGTGCCAGCACCCGGGGCCGCCAAGGGGGAGAAGCTTTCTTT. The encoded protein is CASTRGRQGGEAFF. Based on the CDR3 plus reference TRBV2 and TRBJ1-1, the full variable domain is EPEVTQTPSHQVTQMGQEVILRCVPISNHLYFYWYRQILGQKVEFLVSFYNNEISEKSEIFDDQFSVERPDGSNFTLKIRSTKLEDSAMYFCASTRGRQGGEAFFGQGTRLTVV.

The chain recombines TRBV7-2 with TRBJ2-3; a possible D gene is TRBD2 (5 bases). CDR3 length: 14 residues. CDR1 SGHTA and CDR2 FQGNSA come from the germline V gene. V shed 0 bases and J shed 3 bases, with 7 bases lying between them. CDR3 residues: CASSLAPGTDTQYF. The CDR3 DNA sequence: TGTGCCAGCAGCTTAGCGCCGGGGACAGATACGCAGTATTTT.

This clone has only a few counts. The chain combines TRBV11-2 with TRBJ2-7, with a tentative D call TRBD1 (5 bases). The CDR3 spans 12 residues. Germline V lookup: CDR1 SGHAT, CDR2 FQNNGV. Trimming removed 4 bases from V and 3 bases from J, with 7 bases in between. The CDR3 DNA is TGTGCCAGCAGCTCTCAGGGCTACGAGCAGTACTTC. Its translation is CASSSQGYEQYF. Combining the CDR3 with reference TRBV11-2 and TRBJ2-7 gives the whole variable domain EAGVAQSPRYKIIEKRQSVAFWCNPISGHATLYWYQQILGQGPKLLIQFQNNGVVDDSQLPKDRFSAERLKGVDSTLKIQPAKLEDSAVYLCASSSQGYEQYFGPGTRLTVT.

This chain connects TRBV27 to TRBJ1-3, with TRBD1 as a possible D gene (6 bases). The CDR3 totals 13 residues. Germline V lookup: CDR1 MNHEY, CDR2 SMNVEV (reference sequence). Trimming stripped 8 bases from V and 4 bases from J, with 12 bases between. Here the CDR3 reads CASRTAGGNTIYF. Here the CDR3 DNA reads TGTGCCAGCCGGACAGCCGGAGGAAACACCATATATTTT.

The rearrangement uses TRBV27 and TRBJ2-1; 12 nucleotides align to TRBD2. Trimming took 5 bases from V and 8 from J; bases not matched to a gene: 16. Germline V gives CDR1 MNHEY, CDR2 SMNVEV (reference sequence). CDR3 length equals 18 residues. CDR3 DNA sequence: TGTGCCAGCAGTCCCCGGCGAATGACTAGCGGGAGAACGGATGAGCAGTTCTTC. Encoded protein: CASSPRRMTSGRTDEQFF.

The rearrangement uses TRBV7-2 and TRBJ1-5, with D perhaps matching TRBD1 (6 bases). Trimming cost V 5 bases and J 4 bases, with 9 bases left between them. Germline CDR1 is SGHTA and CDR2 is FQGNSA. This CDR3 is built from 13 residues. The CDR3 coding sequence is TGTGCCAGCAGCCTACAGGGAAATCAGCCCCAGCATTTT. It specifies CASSLQGNQPQHF. The entire variable domain, with the rest obtained from reference TRBV7-2 and TRBJ1-5, is as follows: GAGVSQSPSNKVTEKGKDVELRCDPISGHTALYWYRQSLGQGLEFLIYFQGNSAPDKSGLPSDRFSAERTGGSVSTLTIQRTQQEDSAVYLCASSLQGNQPQHFGDGTRLSIL.

The chain joins TRBV7-9 to TRBJ2-3; TRBD1 agrees at 7 bases. This CDR3 contains 12 residues. Germline CDR1 reads SEHNR; CDR2 reads FQNEAQ (reference sequence). Trimming at V came to 5 bases and at J to 11 bases, leaving 7 bases not matched to a gene. The CDR3 is CASSPRQGEQYF. The CDR3, as DNA: TGTGCCAGCAGCCCTAGACAGGGAGAGCAGTATTTT.

The rearrangement links TRBV7-2 to TRBJ1-2; 7 bases map to TRBD1. The CDR3 spans 14 residues. Trimming cost V 0 bases and J 4 bases; bases outside gene matches: 2. The germline CDR1 and CDR2 sequences are SGHTA and FQGNSA. The CDR3 nucleotides are TGTGCCAGCAGCTTAGCGGGACAGCCCTATGGCTACACCTTC. It is translated as CASSLAGQPYGYTF.

The rearrangement uses TRBV5-1 and TRBJ2-1; no definite D call. Trimming removed 4 bases from V and 8 bases from J, with 16 bases in between. The CDR3 is 14 residues long. The germline V gene has CDR1 SGHRS and CDR2 YFSETQ. CDR3 amino acids: CASSKNTNLDEQFF. The CDR3 region has the DNA TGCGCCAGCAGCAAAAACACCAATTTGGATGAGCAGTTCTTC.

The V and J genes are TRBV2 and TRBJ1-4, with D hard to call. CDR3 length: 15 residues. Between the trimmed V and J ends, which lost 4 bases and 6 bases, there was a span of 15 bases. Per germline, CDR1 SNHLY and CDR2 FYNNEI. The CDR3 nucleotides are TGTGCCAGCAGTGGAGCTGAGAGCAAGTATGAAAAACTGTTTTTT. Encoded protein: CASSGAESKYEKLFF. Looking up the rest from reference TRBV2 and TRBJ1-4 gives the full variable domain: EPEVTQTPSHQVTQMGQEVILRCVPISNHLYFYWYRQILGQKVEFLVSFYNNEISEKSEIFDDQFSVERPDGSNFTLKIRSTKLEDSAMYFCASSGAESKYEKLFFGSGTQLSVL.

The chain has TRBV9 and TRBJ2-7, with a possible D match to TRBD2 (5 bases). Trimming removed 2 bases at V and 1 base at J, with 10 bases between. This CDR3 has 14 residues. The V gene's germline CDR1 is SGDLS and CDR2 YYNGEE. The chain's CDR3 is CASSVERSSYEQYF. CDR3 nucleotide sequence: TGTGCCAGCAGCGTTGAGCGGAGTTCCTACGAGCAGTACTTC.

The CDR3 region is CASSQALAGVANEQFF. The CDR3 DNA sequence: TGCGCCAGCAGCCAAGCCCTAGCGGGGGTAGCTAATGAGCAGTTCTTC. The chain has TRBV4-1 and TRBJ2-1, with 10 bases identical to TRBD2. CDR3 size: 16 residues. J lost 7 bases, V lost 1 base, and 7 bases had no gene match. CDR1 and CDR2 from the germline V gene are MGHRA and YSYEKL.

The chain is built from TRBV11-2 and TRBJ2-1, with TRBD2 matching over 16 bases. J gave up 4 bases and V 5 bases, and 11 bases lay outside the gene matches. Germline loops: CDR1 SGHAT, CDR2 FQNNGV. The CDR3 totals 19 residues. CDR3 nucleotides: TGTGCCAGCAGCCCTGGTCCGGGACTAGCGGGGGGGAGTTACAATGAGCAGTTCTTC. It codes for CASSPGPGLAGGSYNEQFF.

V usage is TRBV30 and J usage is TRBJ2-7; 9 bases are a match to TRBD1. CDR3 length equals 15 residues. Trimming at V came to 1 base and at J to 5 bases, leaving 9 bases not matched to a gene. Germline CDR1 and CDR2: GTSNPN and SVGIG (reference sequence). The CDR3 coding sequence is TGTGCCTGGAGTGCCCGTTGGGGACAGGGAGACGAGCAGTACTTC. Translation: CAWSARWGQGDEQYF. Together with reference TRBV30 and TRBJ2-7, the CDR3 gives the full variable domain: SQTIHQWPATLVQPVGSPLSLECTVEGTSNPNLYWYRQAAGRGLQLLFYSVGIGQISSEVPQNLSASRPQDRQFILSSKKLLLSDSGFYLCAWSARWGQGDEQYFGPGTRLTVT.

The chain joins TRBV28 to TRBJ2-1, with D perhaps matching TRBD1 (6 bases). The germline gives CDR1 MDHEN, CDR2 SYDVKM. V was shortened by 2 bases and J by 5 bases, with 10 bases between the two germline ends. The CDR3 totals 14 residues. CDR3 region: CASSLVGTHNEQFF. The CDR3 DNA is TGTGCCAGCAGTTTAGTAGGGACACACAATGAGCAGTTCTTC. Combining the CDR3 with reference TRBV28 and TRBJ2-1 gives the whole variable domain DVKVTQSSRYLVKRTGEKVFLECVQDMDHENMFWYRQDPGLGLRLIYFSYDVKMKEKGDIPEGYSVSREKKERFSLILESASTNQTSMYLCASSLVGTHNEQFFGPGTRLTVL.